What follows is one TCR beta chain and its context. Time point specified: newly diagnosed GD, antithyroid drugs for less than 3 months. PBMC-extracted RNA yielded the TCR library. EDTA tubes held Nine milliliters of peripheral blood from each patient. The data originate from a study of regulatory T cells in long-lasting Graves disease. Arm-PCR of CDR3 regions and iRepertoire HTBI primers were the basis on which TCR beta libraries were built. TCRdb passed the multiplex PCR reads through MiXCR, listing each CDR3 protein once. This sample has some 410,000 distinct CDR3 sequences, with about 16% found just once. The V end lost 4 bases, the J end lost 1 base, and 12 bases lay between the germline ends. This CDR3 has 15 amino acids. The germline CDR1 and CDR2 sequences are SGDLS and YYNGEE. These same records also appear under a second study, on T cells in Graves' hyperthyroidism and ophthalmopathy. That source reports: Stable hyperthyroidism: no ophthalmopathy progression over 18 months of follow-up. Exclusions: uncontrolled infection, other autoimmune disease, pregnancy, lactation. The TCR CDR3 first-round RT-PCR relied on the HTBI primer set.

This chain joins TRBV9 and TRBJ2-4; D unresolved. The clonotype comes from a woman aged 25 to 39 with Graves disease. The starting material was peripheral blood mononuclear cells (PBMCs), obtained at new diagnosis, from a patient treated with antithyroid drugs. CDR3: CASSTDGAAKNIQYF. The CDR3 region has the DNA TGTGCCAGCAGCACAGATGGAGCTGCCAAAAACATTCAGTACTTC.